This TCR beta chain was identified during a study of regulatory T cells in long-lasting Graves disease. Ten or more counts support this clonotype. The CDR3 covers 14 residues. Per germline, CDR1 LNHDA and CDR2 SQIVND (reference sequence). The V end was cut by 4 bases, the J end by 8 bases, with 15 bases between. As to time point: newly diagnosed GD, antithyroid drugs for less than 3 months. PBMC RNA served as the TCR library source. The diagnosis of Graves' disease used American Thyroid Association guidelines. Patients all came to the study from an endocrinology department in Xi'an, China. Through Arm-PCR of CDR3 regions and iRepertoire HTBI primers, TCR beta libraries were built. As handled by the study authors: Samples jointly harbored roughly 60 TRBV and approximately 15 TRBJ segments. TCRdb itself ran the multiplex PCR reads through MiXCR, one entry per CDR3 protein. TCRdb, not the original authors, processed these V and J calls. The sample contains hundreds of thousands of distinct CDR3 sequences, over 15% of which appear only once.

The TCR was taken from a female donor with Graves disease. J is TRBJ1-5 and V is TRBV19; weak D call: TRBD1 (5 bases). This specimen was peripheral blood mononuclear cells (PBMCs), taken at new diagnosis, from a patient treated with antithyroid drugs. DNA of the CDR3: TGTGCCAGTAGTAACAATGCGGGGGGTGAGCCCCAGCATTTT. Protein: CASSNNAGGEPQHF. Using reference TRBV19 and TRBJ1-5 for the parts outside the CDR3, the full variable domain is DGGITQSPKYLFRKEGQNVTLSCEQNLNHDAMYWYRQDPGQGLRLIYYSQIVNDFQKGDIAEGYSVSREKKESFPLTVTSAQKNPTAFYLCASSNNAGGEPQHFGDGTRLSIL.